This TCR beta chain comes out of a study of blood T cell repertoires in COVID-19 (dated by TCRdb to between 2020 and 2021). Broadly, across the study: The collaborator samples originated in the United States, Italy and Spain and spanned the acute and convalescent phases of COVID-19. The repertoires were released in a freely available public database meant as a resource for research on the immune response to SARS-CoV-2. The prospective study material was composed of cDNA or gDNA derived from T cells, B-cell-depleted T cells, or PBMCs. Deeply sampled blood TCRbeta repertoires from subjects exposed to, actively infected with, or recovered from COVID-19 were included in the dataset. The samples were drawn from two sources: the first 160 participants of the ongoing ImmuneRACE study, and 1,000 to 1,500 subjects contributed by 6 global collaborators. Where HLA class I and class II types were available, the types were taken from metadata supplied by the sample provider, not from assay-based typing. Nearly every sample came with metadata listing a de-identified subject ID, COVID-19 status, age in years and sex.

The V end loses 0 bases and the J end loses 1 base, and a stretch of 6 bases separates them. Spanning cysteine to phenylalanine, the CDR3 consists of 14 amino acids. Of the read, only the CDR3 DNA is kept; its 42 bases are in frame from base 1. Points on this clone: No cognate antigen has been identified for it. There are no base qualities to consult, and no much larger clone falls within one base.

The immunoSEQ Assay, a bias-controlled multiplex PCR, was used to amplify TCRbeta CDR3 regions from genomic DNA. The original methods were these. The number of nucleated cells in each sample was estimated from the amplification of reference gene primers within the assay. To quantify the absolute abundance of each unique TCRbeta CDR3 rearrangement, sequence reads were collapsed and filtered. For each sample, productive Simpson clonality was calculated by taking the square root of Simpson's diversity index across productive rearrangements. This is the immuneACCESS table as TCRdb keeps it, with only in-frame sequences that have V and J called. A part of the clones is gone; compared with another copy, unresolved V genes explain less than half, and the rest is unexplained. V and J calls and clone size are copied from that table; D and trimming were computed from the DNA. The sample table contains 350,000 to 450,000 clones; only one count was recorded for over 75% of them. The ten biggest clones cover more than 0.95% of the sample.

Enrolling through a virtual design, the prospective study's participants ranged in age from roughly 18 to 90 years and lived across approximately 25 United States geographic areas. Cohort assignment in the prospective study relied on participant-reported clinical history from a screening survey and a study questionnaire. ImmuneRACE Cohort 3 recovered participants were defined by two consecutive negative NP/OP PCR tests, healthcare professional clearance, or symptom resolution. In the prospective study, mobile phlebotomists collected whole blood, serum and a nasopharyngeal or oropharyngeal swab from each participant. Participants in the prospective study had the option to provide additional blood draws and questionnaires over a roughly 2-month period. Blood samples from the prospective study were shipped frozen or at room temperature prior to DNA extraction. Results the study describes overall, beyond this receptor: The quantity of clinical and demographic metadata differed by source and by participant and was supplied without curation.

The TCR sequence derives from a man aged 25 to 45 who had recovered from COVID-19. Sequenced: PBMCs or T cells enriched from blood (not recorded which). The chain is made from TRBV23-1 and TRBJ1-2, with no confident D gene call. TRBV23-1 is designated an ORF whose function remains uncertain. The bases are TGCGCCAGCAGTCAATCAGAGTTTAACTATGGCTACACCTTC. Its product reads: CASSQSEFNYGYTF.